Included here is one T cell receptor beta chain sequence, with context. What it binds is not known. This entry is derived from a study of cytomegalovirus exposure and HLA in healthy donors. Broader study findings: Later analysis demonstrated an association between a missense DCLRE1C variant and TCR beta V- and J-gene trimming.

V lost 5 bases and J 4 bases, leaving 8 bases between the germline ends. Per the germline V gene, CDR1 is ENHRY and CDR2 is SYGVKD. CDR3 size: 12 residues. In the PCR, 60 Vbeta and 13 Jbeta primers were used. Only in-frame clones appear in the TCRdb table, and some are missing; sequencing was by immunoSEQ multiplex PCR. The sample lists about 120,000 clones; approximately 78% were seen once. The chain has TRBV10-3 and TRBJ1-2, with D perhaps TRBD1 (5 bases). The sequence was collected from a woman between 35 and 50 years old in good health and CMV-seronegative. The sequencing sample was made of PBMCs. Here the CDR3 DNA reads TGTGCCATCAGTCTGGACACCTATGGCTACACCTTC. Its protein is CAISLDTYGYTF.